This T cell receptor beta chain was observed in a study of cytomegalovirus exposure and HLA in healthy donors. The CDR3 is 15 residues long. The V segment lost 1 base and the J segment 3 bases; nucleotides outside the gene matches: 1. The germline V gene has CDR1 SGHNT and CDR2 YENEEA. Both 60 Vbeta primers and 13 Jbeta primers went into the PCR. Using immunoSEQ multiplex PCR, the repertoire was profiled, and TCRdb retains in-frame clones only, with some absent. The sample holds about 170,000 clones, around 78% seen once. The chain recombines TRBV11-3 with TRBJ2-1, with TRBD2 identical over 9 bases. Sequences were obtained from PBMCs. This clonotype was obtained from a woman aged 30 to 39 in good health and CMV-seropositive. CDR3 loop: CASSLAAGGYNEQFF. The CDR3, as DNA: TGTGCCAGCAGCTTAGCAGCGGGGGGCTACAATGAGCAGTTCTTC.